These T cell receptor beta chains were read from a single sample in a study of blood T cell repertoires in COVID-19. Here immunoSEQ multiplex PCR was the method, and the copy in TCRdb shows in-frame clones only, minus some. Of fewer than 200,000 clones in the sample, 70% to 85% were seen once. The sample taken for sequencing was PBMCs or T cells enriched from blood (not recorded which). These receptors came from a man aged 45 to 65 who had recovered from COVID-19. Each CDR3 is given with its conserved first and last residue. D genes are given only for firm matches. A row's size may be missing; if present it is once, few, many or a size class.

d_call	v_call	clone_size	j_call	cdr3_nt	cdr3_aa
TRBD1	TRBV6-1	once	TRBJ2-7	TGTGCCAGCAGTGAAATCGGGACAGGGCCCTACGAGCAGTACTTC	CASSEIGTGPYEQYF
-	TRBV15	once	TRBJ1-6	TGTGCCACCAGCAGAGGGCCCGAGGGAAATTCACCCCTCCACTTT	CATSRGPEGNSPLHF
TRBD2	TRBV5-6	-	TRBJ2-2	TGTGCCAGCAGCAGCGACCGGACTAGCTTTGCCGGGGAGCTGTTTTTT	CASSSDRTSFAGELFF
-	TRBV12-3/TRBV12-4	-	TRBJ1-4	TGTGCCAGCAGTTTAATCCGTGCCGGAAAACTGTTTTTT	CASSLIRAGKLFF
-	TRBV27	-	TRBJ2-3	TGTGCCAGCAGTTTTTTGACTGGATCTAGCACAGATACGCAGTATTTT	CASSFLTGSSTDTQYF
-	TRBV7-8	-	TRBJ2-7	TGTGCCAGCAGTCTGACAGGAATGGCCTACGAGCAGTACTTC	CASSLTGMAYEQYF
TRBD1	TRBV2	-	TRBJ2-4	TGTGCCAGAGGACAGGTGGAAAACATTCAGTACTTC	CARGQVENIQYF
-	TRBV29-1	few	TRBJ1-2	TGCAGCGTTGAAGGGGGCGGGGGCCACTATGGCTACACCTTC	CSVEGGGGHYGYTF
-	TRBV19	-	TRBJ1-6	TGTGCCAGTAGTATAGATGTCCAGGGGAATTCACCCCTCCACTTT	CASSIDVQGNSPLHF
-	TRBV7-3	once	TRBJ1-1	TGTGCCAGCAGCTTATACGTAACTGGTGAAGCTTTCTTT	CASSLYVTGEAFF
-	TRBV19	few	TRBJ1-1	TGTGCCAGTAGTCGTTCAGGGGTCACTGAAGCTTTCTTT	CASSRSGVTEAFF
-	TRBV5-1	-	TRBJ1-1	TGCGCCAGCAGCTTGTCCGGCAGGGGAGCGAACACTGAAGCTTTCTTT	CASSLSGRGANTEAFF
-	TRBV7-6	-	TRBJ2-3	TGTGCCAGCAGCTTAGCCCAGAGCACAGATACGCAGTATTTT	CASSLAQSTDTQYF
-	TRBV20-1	-	TRBJ2-5	TGCAGTGCCAGTGGCAGGGATGTTCGAGAGACCCAGTACTTC	CSASGRDVRETQYF
TRBD1	TRBV27	-	TRBJ1-5	TGTGCCAGCAGGGACAGGTCCCCGTCCAGGCAGCCCCAGCATTTT	CASRDRSPSRQPQHF
-	TRBV2	once	TRBJ1-1	TGTGCCAGCAGGGCCGGACAGATGAACACTGAAGCTTTCTTT	CASRAGQMNTEAFF
-	TRBV24-1	-	TRBJ1-2	TGTGCCACCAGTGATGCCCGGACAGTCCTGAGAGGCTACACCTTC	CATSDARTVLRGYTF
TRBD1	TRBV24-1	-	TRBJ2-2	TGTGCCACCAGCCAAACAGGGGTATTCCCCGGGGAGCTGTTTTTT	CATSQTGVFPGELFF
TRBD2	TRBV2	-	TRBJ2-1	TGTGCCAGCACACTAGCGGGGGGGCGGAATGAGCAGTTCTTC	CASTLAGGRNEQFF
TRBD2	TRBV3-1/TRBV3-2	-	TRBJ2-3	TGTGCCAGCAGCCAAGGGACTAGCGGGCTCACAGATACGCAGTATTTT	CASSQGTSGLTDTQYF
-	TRBV11-2	-	TRBJ2-2	TGTGCCAGCAGAGGACTGACTGGACCAAGGTCCGGGGAGCTGTTTTTT	CASRGLTGPRSGELFF
TRBD1	TRBV6-5	-	TRBJ1-2	TGTGCCAGCACTCAGGGACAGCGCTTGGGCTACACCTTC	CASTQGQRLGYTF
-	TRBV14	-	TRBJ2-5	TGTGCCAGCAGCCAAGTCGGGGAGACCCAGTACTTC	CASSQVGETQYF
-	TRBV7-3	-	TRBJ2-3	TGTGCCAGCAGCTCACGCAGTAGCACAGATACGCAGTATTTT	CASSSRSSTDTQYF
TRBD1	TRBV3-1/TRBV3-2	-	TRBJ1-5	TGTGCCAGCAGCCAAGCAGGGGGCCATCAGCCCCAGCATTTT	CASSQAGGHQPQHF
-	TRBV12-3/TRBV12-4	-	TRBJ1-2	TGTGCCAGCAGTTTTGTGACGGGGTATGGCTACACCTTC	CASSFVTGYGYTF